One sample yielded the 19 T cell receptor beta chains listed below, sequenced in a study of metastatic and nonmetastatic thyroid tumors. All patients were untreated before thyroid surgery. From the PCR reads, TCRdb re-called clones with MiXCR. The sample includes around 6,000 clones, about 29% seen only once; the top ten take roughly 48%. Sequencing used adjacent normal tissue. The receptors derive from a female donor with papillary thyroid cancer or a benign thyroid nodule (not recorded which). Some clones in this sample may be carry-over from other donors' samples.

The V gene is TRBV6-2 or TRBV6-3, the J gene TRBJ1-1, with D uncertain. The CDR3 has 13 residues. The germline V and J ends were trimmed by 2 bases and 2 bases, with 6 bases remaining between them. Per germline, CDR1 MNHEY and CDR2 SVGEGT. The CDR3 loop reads CASSYRGNTEAFF. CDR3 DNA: TGTGCCAGCAGTTACAGAGGCAACACTGAAGCTTTCTTT.

CDR3 nucleotide sequence: TGTGCCACCAGTGAGGAAGGACCGAACCAAGAGACCCAGTACTTC. It translates to CATSEEGPNQETQYF. The chain has TRBV24-1 and TRBJ2-5; D not resolved. Germline V CDR1 and CDR2: KGHDR, SFDVKD. This CDR3 contains 15 residues. Trimming cost V 4 bases and J 0 bases, with 11 bases left between them.

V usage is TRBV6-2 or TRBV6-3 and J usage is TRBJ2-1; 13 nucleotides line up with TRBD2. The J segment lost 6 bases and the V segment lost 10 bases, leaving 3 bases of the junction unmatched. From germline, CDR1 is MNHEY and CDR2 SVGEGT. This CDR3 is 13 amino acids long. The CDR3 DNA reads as TGTGCCACCGGACTAGCGGGAGCCAATGAGCAGTTCTTC. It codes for CATGLAGANEQFF.

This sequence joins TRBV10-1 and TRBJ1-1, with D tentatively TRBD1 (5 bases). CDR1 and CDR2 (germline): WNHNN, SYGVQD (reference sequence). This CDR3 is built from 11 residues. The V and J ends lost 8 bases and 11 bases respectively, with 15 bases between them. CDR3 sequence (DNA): TGCGCCAGCTCAAGGAGGGGTTCGGCTTTCTTT. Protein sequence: CASSRRGSAFF.

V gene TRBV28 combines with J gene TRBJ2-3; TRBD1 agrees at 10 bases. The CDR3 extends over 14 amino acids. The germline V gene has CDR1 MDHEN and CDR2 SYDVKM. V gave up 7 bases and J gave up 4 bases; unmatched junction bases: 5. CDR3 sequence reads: CASTGTGAADTQYF. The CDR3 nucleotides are TGTGCCAGCACCGGGACAGGGGCCGCAGATACGCAGTATTTT.

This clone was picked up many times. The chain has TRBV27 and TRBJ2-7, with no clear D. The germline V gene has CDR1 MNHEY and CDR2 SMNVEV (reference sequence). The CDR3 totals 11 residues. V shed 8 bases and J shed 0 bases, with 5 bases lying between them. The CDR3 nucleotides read TGTGCCAGCTCTAGCTCCTACGAGCAGTACTTC. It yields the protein CASSSSYEQYF.

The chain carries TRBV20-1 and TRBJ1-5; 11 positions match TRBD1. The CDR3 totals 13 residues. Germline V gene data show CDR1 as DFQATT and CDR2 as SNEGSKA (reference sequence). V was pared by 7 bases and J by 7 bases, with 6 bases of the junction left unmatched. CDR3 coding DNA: TGCAGTGTCCCGGACAGGGGGCGGCAGCCCCAGCATTTT. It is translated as CSVPDRGRQPQHF.

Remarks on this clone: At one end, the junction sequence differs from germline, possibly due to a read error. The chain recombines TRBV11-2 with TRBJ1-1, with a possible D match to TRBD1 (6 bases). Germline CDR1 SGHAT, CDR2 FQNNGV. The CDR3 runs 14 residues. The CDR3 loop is CDSSFGQMNSEAFF. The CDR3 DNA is TGTGACAGCAGTTTTGGACAGATGAACTCAGAAGCTTTCTTT.

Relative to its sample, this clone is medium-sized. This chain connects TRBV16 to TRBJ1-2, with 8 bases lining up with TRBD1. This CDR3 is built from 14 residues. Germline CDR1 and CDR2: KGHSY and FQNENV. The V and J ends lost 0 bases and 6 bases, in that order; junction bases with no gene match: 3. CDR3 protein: CASSQSWTGNGYTF. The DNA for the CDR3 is TGTGCCAGCAGCCAATCGTGGACAGGGAATGGCTACACCTTC.

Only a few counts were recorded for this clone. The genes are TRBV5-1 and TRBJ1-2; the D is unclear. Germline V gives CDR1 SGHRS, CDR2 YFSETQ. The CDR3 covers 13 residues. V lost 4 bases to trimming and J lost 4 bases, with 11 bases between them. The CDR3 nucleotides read TGCGCCAGCAGCCCGTATCGCACCTATGGCTACACCTTC. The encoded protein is CASSPYRTYGYTF.

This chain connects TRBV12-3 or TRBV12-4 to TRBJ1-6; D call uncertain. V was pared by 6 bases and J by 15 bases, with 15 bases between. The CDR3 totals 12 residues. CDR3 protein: CASSPGNSRLHF. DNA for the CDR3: TGTGCCAGCAGCCCCGGGAATTCTCGCCTCCACTTT.

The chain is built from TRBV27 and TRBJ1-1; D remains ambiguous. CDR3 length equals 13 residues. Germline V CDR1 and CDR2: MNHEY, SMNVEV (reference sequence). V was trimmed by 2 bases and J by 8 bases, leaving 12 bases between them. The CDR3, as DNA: TGTGCCAGCAGTTTACAGGCCGAGGCCGAAGCTTTCTTT. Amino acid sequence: CASSLQAEAEAFF.

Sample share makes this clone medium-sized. The CDR3 spells CASSYRITQFF. CDR3 DNA: TGTGCCAGCAGCTATCGTATCACTCAGTTCTTC. The genes are TRBV11-2 and TRBJ2-1; D is undetermined. The CDR3 loop spans 11 amino acids. V was cut by 4 bases and J by 13 bases, with 11 bases left in between. Per the germline V gene, CDR1 is SGHAT and CDR2 is FQNNGV.

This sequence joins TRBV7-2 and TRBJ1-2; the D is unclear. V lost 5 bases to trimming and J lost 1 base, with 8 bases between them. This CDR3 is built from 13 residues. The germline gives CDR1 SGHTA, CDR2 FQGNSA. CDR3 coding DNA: TGTGCCAGCAGCCCTTCGTATAACTATGGCTACACCTTC. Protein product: CASSPSYNYGYTF. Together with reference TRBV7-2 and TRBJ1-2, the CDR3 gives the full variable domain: GAGVSQSPSNKVTEKGKDVELRCDPISGHTALYWYRQSLGQGLEFLIYFQGNSAPDKSGLPSDRFSAERTGGSVSTLTIQRTQQEDSAVYLCASSPSYNYGYTFGSGTRLTVV.

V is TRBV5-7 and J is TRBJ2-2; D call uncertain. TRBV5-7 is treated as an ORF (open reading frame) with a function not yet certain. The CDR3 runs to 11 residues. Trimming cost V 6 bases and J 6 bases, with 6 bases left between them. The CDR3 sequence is CASTSSGELFF. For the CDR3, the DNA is TGTGCCAGCACCTCCTCCGGGGAGCTGTTTTTT.

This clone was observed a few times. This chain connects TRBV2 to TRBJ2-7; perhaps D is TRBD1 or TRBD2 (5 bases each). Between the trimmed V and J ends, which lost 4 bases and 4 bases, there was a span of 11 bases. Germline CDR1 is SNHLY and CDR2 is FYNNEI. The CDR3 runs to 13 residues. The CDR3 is CASSGEGIYEQYF. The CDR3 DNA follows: TGTGCCAGCAGTGGTGAGGGGATTTACGAGCAGTACTTC. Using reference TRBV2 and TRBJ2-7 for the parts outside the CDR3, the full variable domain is EPEVTQTPSHQVTQMGQEVILRCVPISNHLYFYWYRQILGQKVEFLVSFYNNEISEKSEIFDDQFSVERPDGSNFTLKIRSTKLEDSAMYFCASSGEGIYEQYFGPGTRLTVT.

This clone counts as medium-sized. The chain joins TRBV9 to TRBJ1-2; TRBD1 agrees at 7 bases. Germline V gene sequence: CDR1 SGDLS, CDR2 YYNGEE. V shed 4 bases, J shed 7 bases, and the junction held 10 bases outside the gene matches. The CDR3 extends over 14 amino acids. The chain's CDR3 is CASSPPQGGVGYTF. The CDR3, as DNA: TGTGCCAGCAGCCCTCCTCAGGGGGGGGTTGGCTACACCTTC.

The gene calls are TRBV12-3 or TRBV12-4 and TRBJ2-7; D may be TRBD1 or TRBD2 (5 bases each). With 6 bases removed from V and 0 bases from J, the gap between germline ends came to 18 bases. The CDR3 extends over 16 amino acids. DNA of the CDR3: TGTGCCAGCAGACCTGGGACCGCCTTCTTCTCCTACGAGCAGTACTTC. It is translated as CASRPGTAFFSYEQYF.

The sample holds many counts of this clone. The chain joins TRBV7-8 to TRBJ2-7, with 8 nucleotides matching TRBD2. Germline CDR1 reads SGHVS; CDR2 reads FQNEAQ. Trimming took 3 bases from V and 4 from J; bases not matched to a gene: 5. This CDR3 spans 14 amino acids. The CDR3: CASSFGGAMYEQYF. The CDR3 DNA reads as TGTGCCAGCAGCTTCGGGGGGGCCATGTACGAGCAGTACTTC. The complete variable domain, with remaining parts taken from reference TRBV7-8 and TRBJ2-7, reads GAGVSQSPRYKVAKRGQDVALRCDPISGHVSLFWYQQALGQGPEFLTYFQNEAQLDKSGLPSDRFFAERPEGSVSTLKIQRTQQEDSAVYLCASSFGGAMYEQYFGPGTRLTVT.